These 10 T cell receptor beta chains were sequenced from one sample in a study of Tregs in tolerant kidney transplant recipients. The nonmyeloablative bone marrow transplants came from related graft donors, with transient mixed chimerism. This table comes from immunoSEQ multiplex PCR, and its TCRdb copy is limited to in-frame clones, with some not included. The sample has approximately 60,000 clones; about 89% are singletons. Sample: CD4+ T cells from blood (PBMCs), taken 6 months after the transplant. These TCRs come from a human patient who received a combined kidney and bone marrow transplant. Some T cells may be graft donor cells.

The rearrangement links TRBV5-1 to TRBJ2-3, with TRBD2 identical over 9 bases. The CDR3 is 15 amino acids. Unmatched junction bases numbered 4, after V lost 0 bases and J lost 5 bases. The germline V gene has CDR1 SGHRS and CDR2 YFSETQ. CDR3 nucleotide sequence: TGCGCCAGCAGCTTGGGACTAGCGGAGAAAGATACGCAGTATTTT. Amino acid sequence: CASSLGLAEKDTQYF.

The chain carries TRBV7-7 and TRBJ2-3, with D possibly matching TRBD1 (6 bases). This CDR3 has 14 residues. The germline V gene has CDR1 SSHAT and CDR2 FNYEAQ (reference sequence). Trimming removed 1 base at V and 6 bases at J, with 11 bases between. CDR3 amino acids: CASSLGGGGDTQYF. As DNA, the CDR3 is TGTGCCAGCAGCTTAGGAGGGGGTGGGGATACGCAGTATTTT.

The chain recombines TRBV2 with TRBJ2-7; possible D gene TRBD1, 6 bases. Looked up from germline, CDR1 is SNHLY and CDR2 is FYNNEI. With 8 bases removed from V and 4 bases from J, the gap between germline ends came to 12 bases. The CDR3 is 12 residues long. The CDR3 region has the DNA TGTGCCAGCGTACGTCAGGGGTACGAGCAGTACTTC. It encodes CASVRQGYEQYF.

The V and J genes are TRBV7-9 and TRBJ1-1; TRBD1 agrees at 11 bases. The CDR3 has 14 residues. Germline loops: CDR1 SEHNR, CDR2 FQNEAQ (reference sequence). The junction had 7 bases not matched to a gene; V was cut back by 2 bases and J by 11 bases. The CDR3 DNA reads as TGTGCCAGCAGCTTATTAGGGACAGGGGGGGATGCTTTCTTT. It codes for CASSLLGTGGDAFF.

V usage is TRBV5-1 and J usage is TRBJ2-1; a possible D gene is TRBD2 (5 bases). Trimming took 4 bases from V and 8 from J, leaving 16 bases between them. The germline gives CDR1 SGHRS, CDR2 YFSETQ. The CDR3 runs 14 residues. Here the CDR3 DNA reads TGCGCCAGCAGCAGCGGATGGGCCGACGATGAGCAGTTCTTC. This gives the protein CASSSGWADDEQFF.

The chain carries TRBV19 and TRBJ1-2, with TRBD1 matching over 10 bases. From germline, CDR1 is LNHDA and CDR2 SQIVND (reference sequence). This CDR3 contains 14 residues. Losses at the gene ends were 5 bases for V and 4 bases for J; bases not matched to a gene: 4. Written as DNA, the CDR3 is TGTGCCAGTAGTGGACAGGGGGGCGTCTATGGCTACACCTTC. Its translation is CASSGQGGVYGYTF. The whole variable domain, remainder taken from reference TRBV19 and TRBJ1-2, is DGGITQSPKYLFRKEGQNVTLSCEQNLNHDAMYWYRQDPGQGLRLIYYSQIVNDFQKGDIAEGYSVSREKKESFPLTVTSAQKNPTAFYLCASSGQGGVYGYTFGSGTRLTVV.

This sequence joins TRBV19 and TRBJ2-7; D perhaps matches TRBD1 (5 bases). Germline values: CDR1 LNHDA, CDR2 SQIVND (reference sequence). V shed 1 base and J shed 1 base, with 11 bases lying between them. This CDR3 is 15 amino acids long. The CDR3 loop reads CASSIGTPKSYEQYF. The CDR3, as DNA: TGTGCCAGTAGTATAGGGACACCGAAATCCTACGAGCAGTACTTC.

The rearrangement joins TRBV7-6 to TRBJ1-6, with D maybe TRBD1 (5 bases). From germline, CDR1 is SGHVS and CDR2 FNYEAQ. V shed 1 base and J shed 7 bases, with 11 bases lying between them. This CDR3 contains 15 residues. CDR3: CASSLGTRTNSPLHF. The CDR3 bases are TGTGCCAGCAGCTTAGGGACAAGAACCAATTCACCCCTCCACTTT.

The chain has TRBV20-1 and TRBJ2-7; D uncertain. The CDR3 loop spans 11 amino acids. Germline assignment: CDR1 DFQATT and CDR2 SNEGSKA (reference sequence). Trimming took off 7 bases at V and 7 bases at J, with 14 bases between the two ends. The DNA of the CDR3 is TGCAGTGTTATAGATCGAGGAGAGCAGTACTTC. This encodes CSVIDRGEQYF.

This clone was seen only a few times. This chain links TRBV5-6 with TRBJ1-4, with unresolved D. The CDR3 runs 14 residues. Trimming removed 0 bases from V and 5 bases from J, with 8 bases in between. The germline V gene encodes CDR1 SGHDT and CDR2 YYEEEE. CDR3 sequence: CASSLGGVNEKLFF. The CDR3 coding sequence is TGTGCCAGCAGCTTGGGGGGAGTAAATGAAAAACTGTTTTTT.